Listed here is a single TCR beta chain. Its target antigen remains unknown. One base away there is no much larger clone; base qualities are not given. Counted from cysteine to phenylalanine, this CDR3 has 20 amino acids. The sequence is cut down to CDR3 DNA, 60 bases in frame from base 1. CDR1 LGHNA and CDR2 YSLEER are derived from the germline V gene. Trimming leaves V shorter by 4 bases and J shorter by 0 bases, with the junction holding 11 bases beyond the gene matches. The data were taken from a study of blood T cells in healthy people across ages (dated by TCRdb to about 2015). Some background on the complete study: In model experiments, template switching captured about one uniquely barcoded TCR beta cDNA molecule for every two T cells. For two donors (one aged 18 to 30 and one aged 80 or older), the study analyzed two additional independent replicas of 1 million unique cDNA reads from the same blood draw. Using deep sequencing normalized with unique cDNA molecular identifiers, the study measured how TCR beta repertoire diversity changes with age. Donors were grouped into four age groups: young (average roughly 17 years), middle-aged (39), aged (roughly 67) and long-lived (around 80). To avoid experimental bias, donors of different ages were randomly spread across the sequencing lanes. The investigation overall reported the following: The CMV infection status of donors was not known, potentially confounding age-related changes in expanded clonotypes. Because profiling used bulk unsorted PBMCs, naive and antigen-experienced compartments could not be compared conclusively. Total diversity estimates from one million sequenced T cells were considered lower bounds and underestimates. The percentage of naive T cells measured by flow cytometry correlated strongly with observed TCR beta diversity. Observed TCR beta diversity per million T cells fell roughly linearly with age, and a significant reduction was already apparent by age around 44. Compared with the aged group, the long-lived group had more naive CD4+ T cells, fewer expanded clones and increased TCR diversity, suggesting age selection.

The donors were roughly 40 Caucasian individuals from Russia, aged roughly 6 to 100 years, who were systemically healthy. Around 10 milliliters of peripheral blood were collected from each donor into EDTA-treated Vacutainer tubes. Ficoll-Paque density-gradient centrifugation was used to isolate PBMCs, with at least 6 million obtained per sample. Trizol reagent was used to extract total RNA from PBMCs, with at least 5 micrograms per sample. For every donor, flow cytometry on a PBMC aliquot measured the percentage of naive CD45RAhigh/CD27high T cells. The library relied on 5' RACE. Instrument used: Illumina HiSeq 2500. The second PCR ran for about 6 to 11 cycles and used a J-beta primer mix along with a sample-barcoded 5' primer. A template-switch 5' adaptor carrying 12 random nucleotides introduced a unique molecular identifier onto each TCR beta cDNA molecule. At least 3 million CDR3-containing paired-end reads were obtained from each sample. First-strand cDNA synthesis was performed from all RNA using the Mint cDNA synthesis kit, with priming by a TRBC-specific oligonucleotide. After uracil-DNA glycosylase treatment, a first 18-cycle PCR used universal primers M1SS and BC2_uni_R on all cDNA. The authors processed their data as follows. For normalization, 1 million high-quality reads, each with a distinct molecular identifier, were randomly selected from each sample. Reads sharing molecular identifiers were discarded rather than binned into consensus sequences. CDR3 identification, clonotype clustering and error correction used MiTCR with a Q25 quality threshold and the strictest error-elimination algorithm. A nonparametric unseen species model using Euler transformation provided a lower-bound estimate of total TCR beta diversity. TCRdb passed the public sequencing reads through fastp at Q25 and MiXCR, retaining productive beta sequences. A single entry per CDR3 protein holds the most common genes and DNA from its merged rows. The V and J calls here are based on TCRdb, not the publication. Here the sample has some 860,000 distinct CDR3 sequences; more than 55% occur a single time. The top ten hold roughly 25% of the sample.

The receptor chain draws on TRBV4-3 and TRBJ2-1; TRBD2 matches 14 bases in the middle. The receptor comes from a man between 40 and 49 years old in good health. Sequences were obtained from blood. DNA sequence: TGCGCCAGCAGCCGAGGACTAGCGGGAGGCCCTCCGAGCTCCTACAATGAGCAGTTCTTC. Translated, this is CASSRGLAGGPPSSYNEQFF.